Below are 17 T cell receptor beta chains sequenced from a single sample in a study of blood T cell repertoires in COVID-19. Method: immunoSEQ multiplex PCR; TCRdb's copy keeps in-frame clones and lacks some. The table includes about 150,000 clones, 85% to 95% detected once. The source material was peripheral blood. The receptors here all came from a man aged 45-65 years with acute or convalescent COVID-19.

The chain couples TRBV19 to TRBJ1-5, with 7 bases lining up with TRBD1. CDR3 size: 17 residues. Germline CDR1 LNHDA, CDR2 SQIVND (reference sequence). V shed 5 bases and J 5 bases; nucleotides not matched to a gene: 15. For the CDR3, the DNA is TGTGCCAGTAGTGCTAACAGGGGAGGTTCGTTGGATCAGCCCCAGCATTTT. Translation gives CASSANRGGSLDQPQHF.

J is TRBJ1-1 and V is TRBV12-3 or TRBV12-4, with D tentatively TRBD1 (5 bases). Trimming removed 6 bases at V and 4 bases at J, with 9 bases between. The CDR3 length is 12 residues. CDR3 bases: TGTGCCAGCAGGACCGGGGGCACTGAAGCTTTCTTT. Its protein is CASRTGGTEAFF.

The chain joins TRBV29-1 to TRBJ2-7, with unresolved D. Germline V CDR1 and CDR2: SQVTM, ANQGSEA. The CDR3 extends over 11 amino acids. Between the trimmed V and J ends, which lost 5 bases and 1 base, there was a span of 6 bases. The chain's CDR3 is CSVQQSYEQYF. CDR3 DNA sequence: TGCAGCGTTCAACAGTCCTACGAGCAGTACTTC.

The chain is built from TRBV4-3 and TRBJ1-3; the D gene is possibly TRBD1 (5 bases). This CDR3 has 15 residues. Germline V gene sequence: CDR1 LGHNA, CDR2 YSLEER. The ends were cut back, 1 base at V and 2 bases at J, with 9 bases in the middle. This CDR3 is CASSQGAGTGNTIYF. CDR3 DNA sequence: TGCGCCAGCAGCCAAGGCGCAGGGACTGGAAACACCATATATTTT.

The chain employs TRBV10-3 and TRBJ1-5, with 7 bases lining up with TRBD1. The V gene end was trimmed by 4 bases and the J gene end by 0 bases; junction bases not matched to a gene: 3. This CDR3 contains 15 residues. Looked up from germline, CDR1 is ENHRY and CDR2 is SYGVKD. The CDR3 region is CAISGTGDSNQPQHF. DNA for the CDR3: TGTGCCATCAGTGGAACAGGGGATAGCAATCAGCCCCAGCATTTT.

The chain is built from TRBV4-1 and TRBJ2-1, with 8 bases matching TRBD2. The CDR3 loop spans 19 amino acids. Germline CDR1 and CDR2: MGHRA and YSYEKL. The V gene end was trimmed by 3 bases and the J gene end by 1 base; junction bases not matched to a gene: 14. CDR3 coding DNA: TGCGCCAGCAGCCACGGGCCCGGGGGGGCGGGGTATTCCTACAATGAGCAGTTCTTC. As protein: CASSHGPGGAGYSYNEQFF.

About this clone itself: The germline gene is not matched at one end of the junction; a read error may be the cause. This chain joins TRBV19 and TRBJ2-3, with 8 bases identical to TRBD1. The CDR3 contains 13 residues. Germline assignment: CDR1 LNHDA and CDR2 SQIVND (reference sequence). DNA of the CDR3: TGTGCCAGTAGTCCAGGGGGCACGGATACGCAGTATTTT. Translation: CASSPGGTDTQYF.

The V and J genes are TRBV6-6 and TRBJ1-6; a possible D gene is TRBD1 (6 bases). This CDR3 has 14 amino acids. V was cut by 1 base and J by 5 bases, with 6 bases left in between. The germline V gene encodes CDR1 MNHNY and CDR2 SVGAGI (reference sequence). The CDR3 region has the DNA TGTGCCAGCAGTTACTGGGGGCATAATTCACCCCTCCACTTT. Encoded protein: CASSYWGHNSPLHF.

This chain joins TRBV6-1 and TRBJ1-1; unclear D gene. The V end was cut by 4 bases, the J end by 0 bases, with 24 bases between. Per the germline V gene, CDR1 is MNHNS and CDR2 is SASEGT. The CDR3 consists of 19 residues. The CDR3 spells CASSAQPVVSWAMNTEAFF. CDR3 DNA: TGTGCCAGCAGTGCCCAACCCGTAGTTTCGTGGGCGATGAACACTGAAGCTTTCTTT.

Only a few counts were recorded for this clone. The chain uses TRBV28 and TRBJ2-4, with 13 bases lining up with TRBD2. CDR3 length: 16 residues. The V gene end was trimmed by 5 bases and the J gene end by 8 bases; junction bases not matched to a gene: 9. Germline CDR1 is MDHEN and CDR2 is SYDVKM. CDR3: CASSLTSGRAVDIQYF. DNA for the CDR3: TGTGCCAGCAGTCTAACTAGCGGGAGGGCTGTAGACATTCAGTACTTC.

The chain links TRBV7-2 to TRBJ2-7, with 11 bases fitting TRBD2. Germline V gene data show CDR1 as SGHTA and CDR2 as FQGNSA. This CDR3 comprises 15 residues. After removal of 2 bases from V and 7 bases from J, the junction contained 7 bases not matched to a gene. CDR3 DNA: TGTGCCAGCAGCTTAAAACTAGCGGGAGTTGGGGAGCAGTACTTC. Its translation is CASSLKLAGVGEQYF.

J is TRBJ2-1 and V is TRBV10-3, with 9 bases that match TRBD1. The CDR3 sequence is 14 residues long. With V trimmed by 8 bases and J by 7 bases, 9 bases remained unmatched. Germline assignment: CDR1 ENHRY and CDR2 SYGVKD. In nucleotides, the CDR3 is TGTGCCATCTGGGCCGGGACAGGGATGAATGAGCAGTTCTTC. Encoded protein: CAIWAGTGMNEQFF.

CDR3 DNA sequence: TGCGCCAGCAGCGTAAACCAAGGGGACACTGAAGCTTTCTTT. It codes for CASSVNQGDTEAFF. This chain connects TRBV5-1 to TRBJ1-1; D possibly corresponds to TRBD1 (5 bases). Germline V gene lookup returns CDR1 SGHRS and CDR2 YFSETQ. CDR3 size: 14 residues. The germline V and J ends were trimmed by 4 bases and 3 bases, with 13 bases remaining between them.

This clone was detected only a few times. V gene TRBV30 combines with J gene TRBJ2-2, with TRBD2 matching over 10 bases. This CDR3 has 14 residues. The germline V gene encodes CDR1 GTSNPN and CDR2 SVGIG (reference sequence). The J segment lost 6 bases and the V segment lost 8 bases, leaving 9 bases of the junction unmatched. The CDR3 nucleotides read TGTGCCGGGGGGTGGACTAGCGGCGCCGGGGAGCTGTTTTTT. It translates to CAGGWTSGAGELFF.

V and J are TRBV19 and TRBJ1-2; D ambiguous. The length of the CDR3 is 14 residues. V was shortened by 3 bases and J by 1 base, with 9 bases between the two germline ends. Germline loops: CDR1 LNHDA, CDR2 SQIVND (reference sequence). CDR3 sequence reads: CASSMVGGNYGYTF. The CDR3 bases are TGTGCCAGTAGTATGGTCGGTGGTAACTATGGCTACACCTTC.

The J gene is TRBJ2-2, the V gene TRBV5-1; the D gene is possibly TRBD1 (5 bases). The germline V gene has CDR1 SGHRS and CDR2 YFSETQ. V lost 1 base, J lost 0 bases, and 10 bases lay in between. The CDR3 spans 16 residues. In DNA form, the CDR3 reads TGCGCCAGCAGCTTGACAGGCCTGACGAACACCGGGGAGCTGTTTTTT. Residues: CASSLTGLTNTGELFF.

The chain links TRBV7-9 to TRBJ2-3; 10 bases are shared with TRBD2. Germline trimming cut 0 bases from V and 5 bases from J; bases unmatched to any gene: 8. The germline V gene has CDR1 SEHNR and CDR2 FQNEAQ (reference sequence). The CDR3 loop spans 17 amino acids. For the CDR3, the DNA is TGTGCCAGCAGCTTAGCGTTGAGCGGGGGGGCCAGAGATACGCAGTATTTT. This gives the protein CASSLALSGGARDTQYF.